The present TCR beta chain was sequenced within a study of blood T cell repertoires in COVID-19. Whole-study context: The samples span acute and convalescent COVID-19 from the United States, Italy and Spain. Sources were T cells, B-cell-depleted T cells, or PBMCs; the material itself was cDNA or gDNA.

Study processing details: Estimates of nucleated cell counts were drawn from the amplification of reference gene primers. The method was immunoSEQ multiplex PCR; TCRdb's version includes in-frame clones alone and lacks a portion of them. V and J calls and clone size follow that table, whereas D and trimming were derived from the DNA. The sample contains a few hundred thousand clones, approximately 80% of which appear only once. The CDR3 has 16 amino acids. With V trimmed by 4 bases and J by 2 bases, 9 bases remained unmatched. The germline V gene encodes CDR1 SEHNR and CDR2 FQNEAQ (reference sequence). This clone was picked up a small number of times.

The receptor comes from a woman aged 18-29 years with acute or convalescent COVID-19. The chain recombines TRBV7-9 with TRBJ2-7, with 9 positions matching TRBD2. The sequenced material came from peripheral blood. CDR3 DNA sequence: TGTGCCAGCAGCTCCACGGGTCTAGCGGGAACCTACGAGCAGTACTTC. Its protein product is CASSSTGLAGTYEQYF.